This T cell receptor beta chain is drawn from a study of OX40 agonist ivuxolimab in advanced cancers. Per the germline V gene, CDR1 is LNHNV and CDR2 is YYDKDF (reference sequence). The CDR3 sequence is 15 residues long. Losses at the gene ends were 4 bases for V and 7 bases for J; bases not matched to a gene: 8. TCRdb's copy holds only in-frame clones and misses some; the assay was immunoSEQ multiplex PCR. The repertoire includes approximately 40,000 clones, less than 85% of them detected once, and more than 6.5% sits in the top ten. Source: CD4+ or CD8+ T cells sorted from blood, taken in a trial of the OX40 agonist ivuxolimab. This chain uses TRBV15 with TRBJ2-2, with TRBD2 matching over 8 bases. The origin of this receptor is an adult with an advanced solid tumor such as melanoma, head and neck, liver or kidney cancer. CDR3 coding DNA: TGTGCCACCAGCAATACGGGAGGGCCGTACGGGGAGCTGTTTTTT. Translation: CATSNTGGPYGELFF. Full variable domain (missing parts from reference TRBV15 and TRBJ2-2): DAMVIQNPRYQVTQFGKPVTLSCSQTLNHNVMYWYQQKSSQAPKLLFHYYDKDFNNEADTPDNFQSRRPNTSFCFLDIRSPGLGDTAMYLCATSNTGGPYGELFFGEGSRLTVL.